Listed below are T cell receptor beta chains from one sample, sequenced in a study of vaccination and CD4 T cells after COVID-19. These receptors have no known antigen. TCRdb used MiXCR to reprocess the PCR reads, holding one entry per CDR3 protein. The sample shows about 7,200 distinct CDR3 sequences, around 33% of them seen only once. The specimen sequenced was CD4+ T cells from blood, cultured in vitro. These receptors all stem from a human donor in good health. The CDR3 runs from the conserved cysteine through the conserved F or W. Fields, in order: J gene, V gene, clone size, D gene, CDR3 DNA, CDR3 protein. D genes are given only for firm matches. Size tells how often a clone was seen (once, few, many) or the class of an expanded clone, and some rows leave it out.

j_gene: TRBJ2-3; v_gene: TRBV5-1; abundance: NA; d_gene: TRBD2; CDR3nt: TGCGCCAGCAGCCCGGGACTAGCGGGGAGCACAGATACGCAGTATTTT; CDR3aa: CASSPGLAGSTDTQYF
j_gene: TRBJ2-3; v_gene: TRBV10-2; abundance: NA; d_gene: NA; CDR3nt: TGCGCCAGCAGTGACTCGCAGACAGATACGCAGTATTTT; CDR3aa: CASSDSQTDTQYF
j_gene: TRBJ2-5; v_gene: TRBV19; abundance: medium-sized; d_gene: NA; CDR3nt: TGTGCTACAGGTCTAGAGACCCAGTACTTC; CDR3aa: CATGLETQYF
j_gene: TRBJ1-2; v_gene: TRBV9; abundance: few; d_gene: NA; CDR3nt: TGTGCCAGCAGCGTAGCACAGGGACTAGGCTATGGCTACACCTTC; CDR3aa: CASSVAQGLGYGYTF
j_gene: TRBJ1-2; v_gene: TRBV6-1; abundance: few; d_gene: NA; CDR3nt: TGTGCCAGCAGTGAGATCTCTGGGTATGGCTACACCTTC; CDR3aa: CASSEISGYGYTF
j_gene: TRBJ1-2; v_gene: TRBV25-1; abundance: NA; d_gene: NA; CDR3nt: TGTGCCAGCAGTGTCGAGGGTAGCTCTGGCTACACCTTC; CDR3aa: CASSVEGSSGYTF
j_gene: TRBJ2-1; v_gene: TRBV12-3/TRBV12-4; abundance: NA; d_gene: TRBD2; CDR3nt: TGTGCCAGCACCGCTTTTAGCGGGGGTTCGAATGAGCAGTTCTTC; CDR3aa: CASTAFSGGSNEQFF
j_gene: TRBJ1-6; v_gene: TRBV6-1; abundance: few; d_gene: NA; CDR3nt: TGTGCCAGCGCCCTTATGGTCTATAATTCACCCCTCCACTTT; CDR3aa: CASALMVYNSPLHF
j_gene: TRBJ1-2; v_gene: TRBV7-9; abundance: NA; d_gene: NA; CDR3nt: TGTGCCAGCAGCTTAAAGGGTGGCTACACCTTC; CDR3aa: CASSLKGGYTF
j_gene: TRBJ2-7; v_gene: TRBV7-2; abundance: few; d_gene: NA; CDR3nt: TGTGCCAGCAGCATTCTAGCGTCGGAGGACGAGCAGTACTTC; CDR3aa: CASSILASEDEQYF
j_gene: TRBJ2-2; v_gene: TRBV6-1; abundance: NA; d_gene: NA; CDR3nt: TGTGCCAGCAGTGGGGTCCAGACTGCGACCGGGGAGCTGTTTTTT; CDR3aa: CASSGVQTATGELFF
j_gene: TRBJ1-3; v_gene: TRBV1; abundance: NA; d_gene: NA; CDR3nt: TGCACCAGCAGCCAGGAGCTGGGACAGCAGAACACCATATATTTT; CDR3aa: CTSSQELGQQNTIYF
j_gene: TRBJ1-1; v_gene: TRBV20-1; abundance: NA; d_gene: NA; CDR3nt: TGCAGTGCTAGGCGTGGCGGACCGAACACTGAAGCTTTCTTT; CDR3aa: CSARRGGPNTEAFF
j_gene: TRBJ1-5; v_gene: TRBV19; abundance: NA; d_gene: TRBD1; CDR3nt: TGTGCCAGTATCGGGACAGCGAACATGGGGCCCCAGCATTTT; CDR3aa: CASIGTANMGPQHF
j_gene: TRBJ2-3; v_gene: TRBV19; abundance: NA; d_gene: TRBD2; CDR3nt: TGTGCCAGTAGGAATAATGTAGCGGGGGGGACGGATACGCAGTATTTT; CDR3aa: CASRNNVAGGTDTQYF
j_gene: TRBJ2-5; v_gene: TRBV25-1; abundance: few; d_gene: NA; CDR3nt: TGTGCCAGCAGTGGGGTAGGAGAGACCCAGTACTTC; CDR3aa: CASSGVGETQYF
j_gene: TRBJ1-6; v_gene: TRBV6-5; abundance: few; d_gene: NA; CDR3nt: TGTGCCAGCAGTTCAGGGATTCTGTCACCCCTCCACTTT; CDR3aa: CASSSGILSPLHF
j_gene: TRBJ2-2; v_gene: TRBV30; abundance: few; d_gene: NA; CDR3nt: TGTGCCTGGAAAAGGGGGGGTTCGGACACCGGGGAGCTGTTTTTT; CDR3aa: CAWKRGGSDTGELFF
j_gene: TRBJ1-2; v_gene: TRBV5-1; abundance: medium-sized; d_gene: NA; CDR3nt: TGCGCCAGCAGCTTGGGGACACCAACCTATGGCTACACCTTC; CDR3aa: CASSLGTPTYGYTF
j_gene: TRBJ2-1; v_gene: TRBV3-1; abundance: NA; d_gene: NA; CDR3nt: TGTGCCAGCAGCCCGGTGCGGACGACTCGCAATGAGCAGTTCTTC; CDR3aa: CASSPVRTTRNEQFF
j_gene: TRBJ2-7; v_gene: TRBV6-1; abundance: large; d_gene: NA; CDR3nt: TGTGCCAGCAGAAAGTCCCCAGCACCTTCCTACGAGCAGTACTTC; CDR3aa: CASRKSPAPSYEQYF
j_gene: TRBJ1-1; v_gene: TRBV7-9; abundance: NA; d_gene: TRBD1; CDR3nt: TGTGCCAGCAGCTCCCCGGGACAGGGGGCTACTGAAGCTTTCTTT; CDR3aa: CASSSPGQGATEAFF
j_gene: TRBJ1-6; v_gene: TRBV7-3; abundance: few; d_gene: NA; CDR3nt: TGTGCCAGCAGCTTAATTTCCCCTAGCCAGGGGCGCTCACCCCTCCACTTT; CDR3aa: CASSLISPSQGRSPLHF
j_gene: TRBJ1-6; v_gene: TRBV10-3; abundance: NA; d_gene: TRBD1; CDR3nt: TGTGCCATCAGGGCCCCACCGGGACAGGGCGGAGATTCACCCCTCCACTTT; CDR3aa: CAIRAPPGQGGDSPLHF
j_gene: TRBJ2-7; v_gene: TRBV10-3; abundance: NA; d_gene: NA; CDR3nt: TGTGCCATCAGTGCTTCAGATACCTACGAGCAGTACTTC; CDR3aa: CAISASDTYEQYF
j_gene: TRBJ1-2; v_gene: TRBV19; abundance: few; d_gene: NA; CDR3nt: TGTGCCAGTAGAAATGATGGGGTAGTGCCAGGCTACACCTTC; CDR3aa: CASRNDGVVPGYTF
j_gene: TRBJ2-7; v_gene: TRBV25-1; abundance: once; d_gene: NA; CDR3nt: TGTGCCAGCAGCGAACCGACTGTAGCACCCGAGCAGTACTTC; CDR3aa: CASSEPTVAPEQYF
j_gene: TRBJ2-5; v_gene: TRBV11-2; abundance: NA; d_gene: TRBD2; CDR3nt: TGTGCCAGCAGCCTTAGGACTAGCGGGGGGGCGGGGCAAGAGACCCAGTACTTC; CDR3aa: CASSLRTSGGAGQETQYF
j_gene: TRBJ2-1; v_gene: TRBV19; abundance: NA; d_gene: NA; CDR3nt: TGTACCAGTAGTATCCTCCTAGCCGCCTACAATGAGCAGTTCTTC; CDR3aa: CTSSILLAAYNEQFF
j_gene: TRBJ2-5; v_gene: TRBV20-1; abundance: NA; d_gene: TRBD2; CDR3nt: TGCAGTGCTAGTTTAGCGGGGGGACAAGAGACCCAGTACTTC; CDR3aa: CSASLAGGQETQYF